This T cell receptor beta chain was found in a study of molecular identifiers for immune sequencing clone quantification. About the research overall: RNA from around 20,000 or 100,000 naive CD8 cells was split five ways in replicates, with four sequenced.

The CDR3 runs 14 residues. Trimming removed 4 bases from V and 5 bases from J, with 14 bases in between. CDR1 is SGHTA, CDR2 FQGNSA, per germline. Naive CD8 library inputs spanned roughly 17,000 to 1,100,000 sorted cells and 10%, 30% or 50% RNA. In preparing bulk TCR libraries, previously described methods and listed TCR primers were used. One entry per CDR3 protein results from TCRdb running MiXCR on the PCR reads. This sample yields about 67,000 distinct CDR3 sequences, of which about 17% are seen a single time; 1.5% belongs to the top ten. The sample consisted of naive CD8+ T cells from blood, with Jurkat cell RNA spiked in. Subset reported: FACS-sorted CD8+CD4-CCR7+CD45RA+ naive T cells. The V gene is TRBV7-2, the J gene TRBJ1-2, with D unresolved. The clonotype comes from a human donor in good health. Some libraries in this study had Jurkat cell RNA spiked in. The CDR3 bases are TGTGCCAGCAGCTCACAGCTAGATCAGTATGGCTACACCTTC. Encoded protein: CASSSQLDQYGYTF.